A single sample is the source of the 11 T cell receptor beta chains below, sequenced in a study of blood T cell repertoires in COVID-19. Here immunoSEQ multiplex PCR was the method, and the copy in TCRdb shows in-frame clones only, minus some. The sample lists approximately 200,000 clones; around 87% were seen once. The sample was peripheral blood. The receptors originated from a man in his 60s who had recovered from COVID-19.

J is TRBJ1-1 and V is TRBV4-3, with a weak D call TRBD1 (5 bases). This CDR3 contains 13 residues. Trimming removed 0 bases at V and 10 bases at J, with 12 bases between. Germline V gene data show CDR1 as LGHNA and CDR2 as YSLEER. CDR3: CASSQDQFRAAFF. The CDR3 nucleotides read TGCGCCAGCAGCCAAGATCAGTTCAGGGCAGCTTTCTTT.

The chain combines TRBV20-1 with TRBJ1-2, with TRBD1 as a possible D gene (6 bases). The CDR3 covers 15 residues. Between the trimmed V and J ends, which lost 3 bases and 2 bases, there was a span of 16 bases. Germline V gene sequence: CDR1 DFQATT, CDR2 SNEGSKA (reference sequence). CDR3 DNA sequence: TGCAGTGCTAGTCCACAAGCCACAGGGAACTATGGCTACACCTTC. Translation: CSASPQATGNYGYTF.

The CDR3 DNA reads TGTGCCAGCAGTTTTGGACGGGATGGTTACTACGAGCAGTACTTC. It codes for CASSFGRDGYYEQYF. V is TRBV6-5 and J is TRBJ2-7; maybe TRBD2 (5 bases). Per the germline V gene, CDR1 is MNHEY and CDR2 is SVGAGI. V lost 4 bases to trimming and J lost 3 bases, with 16 bases between them. The CDR3 covers 15 residues.

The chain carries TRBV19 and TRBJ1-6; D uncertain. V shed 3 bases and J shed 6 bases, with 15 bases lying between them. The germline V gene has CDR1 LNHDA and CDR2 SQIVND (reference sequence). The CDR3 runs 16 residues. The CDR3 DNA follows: TGTGCCAGTAGTATGGCGACGGCCCGGGTTAATTCACCCCTCCACTTT. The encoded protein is CASSMATARVNSPLHF.

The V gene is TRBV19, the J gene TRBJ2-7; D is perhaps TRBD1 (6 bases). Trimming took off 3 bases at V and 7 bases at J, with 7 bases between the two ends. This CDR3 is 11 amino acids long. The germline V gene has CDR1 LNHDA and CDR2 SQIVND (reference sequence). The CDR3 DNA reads TGTGCCAGTAGTATCAGGGGTGAGCAGTACTTC. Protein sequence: CASSIRGEQYF.

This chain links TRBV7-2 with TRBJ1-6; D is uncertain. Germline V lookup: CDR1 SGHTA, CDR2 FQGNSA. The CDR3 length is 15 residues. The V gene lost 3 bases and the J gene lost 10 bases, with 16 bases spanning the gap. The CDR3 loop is CASSLINGRESPLHF. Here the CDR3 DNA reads TGTGCCAGCAGCTTGATTAATGGGAGGGAATCACCCCTCCACTTT.

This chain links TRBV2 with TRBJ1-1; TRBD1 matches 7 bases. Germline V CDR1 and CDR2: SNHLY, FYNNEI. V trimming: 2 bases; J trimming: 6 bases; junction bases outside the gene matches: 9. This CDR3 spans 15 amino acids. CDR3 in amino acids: CASSETPLTGSEAFF. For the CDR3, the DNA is TGTGCCAGCAGTGAAACGCCCTTGACAGGGTCTGAAGCTTTCTTT. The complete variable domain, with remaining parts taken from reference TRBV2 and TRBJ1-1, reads EPEVTQTPSHQVTQMGQEVILRCVPISNHLYFYWYRQILGQKVEFLVSFYNNEISEKSEIFDDQFSVERPDGSNFTLKIRSTKLEDSAMYFCASSETPLTGSEAFFGQGTRLTVV.

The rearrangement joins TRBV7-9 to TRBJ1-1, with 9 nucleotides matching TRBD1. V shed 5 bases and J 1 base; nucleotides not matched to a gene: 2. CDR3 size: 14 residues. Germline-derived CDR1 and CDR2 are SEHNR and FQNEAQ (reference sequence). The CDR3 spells CASSKDRGNTEAFF. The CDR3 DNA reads TGTGCCAGCAGCAAGGACAGGGGGAACACTGAAGCTTTCTTT.

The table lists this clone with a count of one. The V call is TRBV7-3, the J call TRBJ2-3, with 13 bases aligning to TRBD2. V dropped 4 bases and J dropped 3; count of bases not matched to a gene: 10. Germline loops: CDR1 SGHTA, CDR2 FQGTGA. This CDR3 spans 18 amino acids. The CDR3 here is CASSSGLAGTVGTDTQYF. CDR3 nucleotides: TGTGCCAGCAGCTCGGGACTAGCGGGGACGGTTGGGACAGATACGCAGTATTTT.

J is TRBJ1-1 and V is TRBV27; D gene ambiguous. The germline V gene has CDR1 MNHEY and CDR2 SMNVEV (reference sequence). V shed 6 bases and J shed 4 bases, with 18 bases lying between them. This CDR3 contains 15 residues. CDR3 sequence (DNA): TGTGCCAGCAGCGCCCTATCAGCGGGTAGCACTGAAGCTTTCTTT. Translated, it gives CASSALSAGSTEAFF.

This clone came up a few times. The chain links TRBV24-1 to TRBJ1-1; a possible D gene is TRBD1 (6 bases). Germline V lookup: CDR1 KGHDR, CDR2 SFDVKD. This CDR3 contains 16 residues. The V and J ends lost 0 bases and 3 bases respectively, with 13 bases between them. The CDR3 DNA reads TGTGCCACCAGTGATTTGCCTCAGGGGCTGGACACTGAAGCTTTCTTT. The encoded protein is CATSDLPQGLDTEAFF.